This passage covers 8 T cell receptor beta chains from one sample sequenced in a study of blood T cells in healthy people across ages. A second PCR, run for roughly 7 to 12 cycles, used a sample-barcoded 5' primer plus a J-beta primer mix. TCRdb passed the 5' RACE reads through MiXCR, listing each CDR3 protein once. The table includes about 1.5 million distinct CDR3 sequences, 35% to 45% detected once. Sequenced input: blood. These receptors were obtained from a woman between 18 and 30 years old in good health.

The chain recombines TRBV27 with TRBJ1-1; D unresolved. Trimming left V 10 bases short and J 4 bases short, with 19 bases between. This CDR3 has 14 amino acids. Germline assignment: CDR1 MNHEY and CDR2 SMNVEV (reference sequence). The CDR3 spells CATADGLRATEAFF. CDR3 DNA sequence: TGTGCCACCGCGGACGGACTAAGGGCCACTGAAGCTTTCTTT.

The V and J genes are TRBV9 and TRBJ1-5, with 10 nucleotides matching TRBD1. This CDR3 contains 14 residues. Looked up from germline, CDR1 is SGDLS and CDR2 is YYNGEE. The V gene end was trimmed by 3 bases and the J gene end by 6 bases; junction bases not matched to a gene: 3. Here the CDR3 reads CASSAGTGAQPQHF. Here the CDR3 DNA reads TGTGCCAGCAGCGCCGGGACAGGGGCTCAGCCCCAGCATTTT.

V is TRBV20-1 and J is TRBJ2-7, with TRBD2 matching over 11 bases. In germline, CDR1 is DFQATT, CDR2 SNEGSKA (reference sequence). The CDR3 extends over 13 amino acids. With V trimmed by 8 bases and J by 7 bases, 10 bases remained unmatched. The DNA of the CDR3 is TGCAGTTCTCCTAGCGGGAGGAAGGAAGAGCAGTACTTC. Translation: CSSPSGRKEEQYF.

This clonotype turned up a few times. The chain recombines TRBV6-5 with TRBJ1-6; D might be TRBD1 (5 bases). The CDR3 sequence is 15 residues long. V lost 6 bases and J lost 4, with 13 bases in between. Germline V CDR1 and CDR2: MNHEY, SVGAGI. In DNA, the CDR3 is TGTGCCAGCAGCTATCAATGGGGGTATAATTCACCCCTCCACTTT. It encodes CASSYQWGYNSPLHF.

The chain is built from TRBV7-9 and TRBJ1-4; D unclear. V lost 8 bases, J lost 6 bases, and 13 bases lay in between. The CDR3 extends over 13 amino acids. CDR1 is SEHNR and CDR2 is FQNEAQ in the germline V gene (reference sequence). CDR3 coding DNA: TGTGCCAGCGCTCCCTGGGTGGATGAAAAACTGTTTTTT. This encodes CASAPWVDEKLFF.

V gene TRBV12-3 or TRBV12-4 combines with J gene TRBJ2-6; D is perhaps TRBD2 (5 bases). V lost 5 bases, J lost 0 bases, and 26 bases lay in between. The CDR3 has 21 residues. In DNA form, the CDR3 reads TGTGCCAGCAGTGCTAATACGCGCCGAGGGCTCTCTCTCTCTGGGGCCAACGTCCTGACTTTC. Translating it yields CASSANTRRGLSLSGANVLTF.

The chain employs TRBV20-1 and TRBJ2-7; 13 bases fit TRBD2. The CDR3 is 16 residues long. CDR1 and CDR2 from the germline V gene are DFQATT and SNEGSKA (reference sequence). V shed 3 bases and J 1 base; nucleotides not matched to a gene: 6. CDR3 in DNA: TGCAGTGCTAGGGATGGACTAGCGGGAGTATCCTACGAGCAGTACTTC. It encodes CSARDGLAGVSYEQYF.

The V gene is TRBV27, the J gene TRBJ1-2; possible D gene TRBD1, 5 bases. From germline, CDR1 is MNHEY and CDR2 SMNVEV (reference sequence). V was trimmed by 6 bases and J by 4 bases, leaving 12 bases between them. The CDR3 sequence is 13 residues long. CDR3 nucleotides: TGTGCCAGCAGCATGGGGGGTTTCTATGGCTACACCTTC. This sequence encodes CASSMGGFYGYTF.